This TCR beta chain was found in a study of tumor-infiltrating lymphocytes in primary liver carcinoma. The length of the CDR3 is 14 residues. Researchers drew blood RNA from unsorted whole blood and extracted germline DNA as well. TCR beta cDNA was reverse-transcribed from 500 to 550 ng of total RNA. The reaction used a constant-region primer and ProtoScript II reverse transcriptase. The TCR beta library was amplified through three nested multiplex PCR rounds in a modified ARM-PCR procedure. Two initial PCR rounds of about 10 cycles each paired TRBV1-TRBV30 forward primers with a C-beta reverse primer. TCRdb fed the multiplex PCR reads into MiXCR, producing one record per CDR3 protein. The table records 330,000 or so distinct CDR3 sequences, about 65% of them present only once. This clonotype was counted a single time. One end of the junction is discordant with germline, which a read error may explain.

V gene TRBV12-3 or TRBV12-4 combines with J gene TRBJ2-1, with 8 bases aligning to TRBD1. The sequencing sample was made of peripheral blood. This TCR was sampled from a man between 40 and 49 years old with primary liver carcinoma and hepatitis B virus infection. The CDR3 protein is CPSTKGQVINEQFF. For the CDR3, the DNA is TGTCCCAGCACCAAGGGACAGGTGATCAATGAGCAGTTCTTC.